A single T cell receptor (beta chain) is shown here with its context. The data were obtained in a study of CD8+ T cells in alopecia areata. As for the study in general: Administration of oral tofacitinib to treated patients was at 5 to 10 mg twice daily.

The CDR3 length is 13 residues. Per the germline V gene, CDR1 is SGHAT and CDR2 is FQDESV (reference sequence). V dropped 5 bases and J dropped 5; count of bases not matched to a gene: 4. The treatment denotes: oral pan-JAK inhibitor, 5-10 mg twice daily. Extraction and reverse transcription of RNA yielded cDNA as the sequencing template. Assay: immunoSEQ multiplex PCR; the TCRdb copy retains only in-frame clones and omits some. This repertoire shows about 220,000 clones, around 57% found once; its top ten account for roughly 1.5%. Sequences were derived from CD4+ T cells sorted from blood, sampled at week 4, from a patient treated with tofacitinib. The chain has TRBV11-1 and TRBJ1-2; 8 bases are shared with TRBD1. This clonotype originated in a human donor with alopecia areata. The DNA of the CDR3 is TGTGCCAGCAGCGCGGACAGGGTGTATGGCTACACCTTC. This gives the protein CASSADRVYGYTF.